A single sample is the source of the 4 T cell receptor beta chains below, sequenced in a study of Ad26.COV2.S vaccination and SARS-CoV-2 variants. Sequencing was performed with immunoSEQ multiplex PCR; in TCRdb, only in-frame clones are kept and a portion is missing. The repertoire holds approximately 340,000 clones, with 92% as singletons. Material: peripheral blood, obtained after recovery from COVID-19. These receptors all come from a human donor who had recovered from COVID-19.

V is TRBV2 and J is TRBJ2-3, with D uncertain. The CDR3 runs 14 residues. In germline, CDR1 is SNHLY, CDR2 FYNNEI. Trimming shortened V by 2 bases and J by 2 bases, and 8 bases separated the two germline ends. Written as DNA, the CDR3 is TGTGCCAGCAGTGAAATCGGCACCACAGATACGCAGTATTTT. As protein: CASSEIGTTDTQYF. The complete variable domain, with remaining parts taken from reference TRBV2 and TRBJ2-3, reads EPEVTQTPSHQVTQMGQEVILRCVPISNHLYFYWYRQILGQKVEFLVSFYNNEISEKSEIFDDQFSVERPDGSNFTLKIRSTKLEDSAMYFCASSEIGTTDTQYFGPGTRLTVL.

This clone has only one observation. The V gene is TRBV4-1, the J gene TRBJ1-4; TRBD1 matches at 7 bases. The CDR3 totals 15 residues. With V trimmed by 4 bases and J by 3 bases, 5 bases remained unmatched. Germline V CDR1 and CDR2: MGHRA, YSYEKL. The CDR3: CASSRAGQPNEKLFF. The DNA of the CDR3 is TGCGCCAGCAGCCGCGCGGGACAGCCTAATGAAAAACTGTTTTTT.

This clone came up a few times. The rearrangement joins TRBV5-3 to TRBJ1-1; no firm D call. TRBV5-3 is an ORF, and what it does is uncertain. V was pared by 0 bases and J by 5 bases, with 11 bases between. The CDR3 extends over 14 amino acids. CDR3: CARSLGLFRTEAFF. CDR3 nucleotide sequence: TGTGCCAGAAGCTTGGGGTTGTTCCGGACTGAAGCTTTCTTT.

V is TRBV2 and J is TRBJ2-7; maybe TRBD1 (6 bases). Trimming cost V 7 bases and J 2 bases, with 36 bases left between them. CDR3 length: 21 amino acids. From germline, CDR1 is SNHLY and CDR2 FYNNEI. CDR3 sequence (DNA): TGTGCCAGCACCAAGGGGGTAGGCGTCCGATTCTCCCCCGCTCCAGCCTACGAGCAGTACTTC. This codes for CASTKGVGVRFSPAPAYEQYF.